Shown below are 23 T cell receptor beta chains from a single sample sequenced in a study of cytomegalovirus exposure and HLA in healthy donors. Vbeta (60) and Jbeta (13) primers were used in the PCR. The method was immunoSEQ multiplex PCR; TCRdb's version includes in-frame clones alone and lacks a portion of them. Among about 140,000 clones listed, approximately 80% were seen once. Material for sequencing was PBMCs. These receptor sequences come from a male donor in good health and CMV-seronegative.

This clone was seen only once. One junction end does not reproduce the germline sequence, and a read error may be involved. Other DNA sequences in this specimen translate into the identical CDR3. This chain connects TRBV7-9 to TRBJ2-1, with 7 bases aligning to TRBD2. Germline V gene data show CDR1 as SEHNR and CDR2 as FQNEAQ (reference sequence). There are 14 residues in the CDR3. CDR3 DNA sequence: TGCGCCAGCAGCTTACGGGGCGGGGGTAATGAGCAGTTCTTC. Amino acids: CASSLRGGGNEQFF.

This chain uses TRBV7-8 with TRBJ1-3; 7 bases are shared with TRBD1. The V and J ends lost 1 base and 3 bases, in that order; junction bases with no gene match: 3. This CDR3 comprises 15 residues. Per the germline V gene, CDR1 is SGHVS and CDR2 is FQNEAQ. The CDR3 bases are TGTGCCAGCAGCTTAGTGACAGGGCATGGAAACACCATATATTTT. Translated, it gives CASSLVTGHGNTIYF.

This CDR3 reads CASSVGANQPQHF. CDR3 DNA sequence: TGTGCCAGCAGTGTGGGAGCCAATCAGCCCCAGCATTTT. This chain joins TRBV6-5 and TRBJ1-5; D not resolved. The CDR3 spans 13 residues. V was pared by 5 bases and J by 3 bases, with 8 bases between. The germline V gene encodes CDR1 MNHEY and CDR2 SVGAGI.

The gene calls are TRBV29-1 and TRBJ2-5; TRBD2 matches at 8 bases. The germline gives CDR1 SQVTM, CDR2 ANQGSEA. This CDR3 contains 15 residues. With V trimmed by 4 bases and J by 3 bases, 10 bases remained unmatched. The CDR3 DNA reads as TGCAGCGTTGGATATAGAGGACTAGCAAAAGAGACCCAGTACTTC. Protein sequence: CSVGYRGLAKETQYF.

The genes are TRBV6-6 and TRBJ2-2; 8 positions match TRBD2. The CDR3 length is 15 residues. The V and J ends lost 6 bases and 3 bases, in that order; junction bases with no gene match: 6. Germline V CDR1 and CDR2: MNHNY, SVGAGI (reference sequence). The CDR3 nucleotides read TGTGCCAGCAGGACCACTAGCGGTGACACCGGGGAGCTGTTTTTT. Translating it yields CASRTTSGDTGELFF.

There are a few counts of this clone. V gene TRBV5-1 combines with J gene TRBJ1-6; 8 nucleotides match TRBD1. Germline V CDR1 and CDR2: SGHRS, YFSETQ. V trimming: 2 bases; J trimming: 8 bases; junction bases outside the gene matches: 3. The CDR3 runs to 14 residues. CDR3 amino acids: CASSFGQGDSPLHF. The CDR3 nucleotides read TGCGCCAGCAGCTTTGGACAGGGAGATTCACCCCTCCACTTT.

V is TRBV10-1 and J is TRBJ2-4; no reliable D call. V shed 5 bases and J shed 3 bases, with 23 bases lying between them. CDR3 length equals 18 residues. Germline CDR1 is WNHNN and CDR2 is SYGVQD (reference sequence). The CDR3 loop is CASSFEQTYTVGKNIQYF. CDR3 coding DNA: TGCGCCAGCAGTTTCGAACAGACGTATACAGTGGGCAAAAACATTCAGTACTTC.

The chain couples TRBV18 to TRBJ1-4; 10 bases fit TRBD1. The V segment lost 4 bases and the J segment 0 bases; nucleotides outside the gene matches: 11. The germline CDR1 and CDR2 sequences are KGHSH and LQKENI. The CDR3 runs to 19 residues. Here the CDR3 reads CASSLKGQGSLATNEKLFF. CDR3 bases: TGTGCCAGCTCACTAAAGGGACAGGGGTCTCTTGCAACTAATGAAAAACTGTTTTTT.

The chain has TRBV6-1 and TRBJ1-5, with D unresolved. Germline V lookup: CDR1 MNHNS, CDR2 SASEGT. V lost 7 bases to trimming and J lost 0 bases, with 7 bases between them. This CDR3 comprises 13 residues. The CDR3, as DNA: TGTGCCAGCACCTTTTATAGCAATCAGCCCCAGCATTTT. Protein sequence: CASTFYSNQPQHF.

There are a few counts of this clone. CDR3 loop: CASSPRGRAREKLFF. In DNA, the CDR3 is TGTGCCAGCAGCCCCCGGGGGAGGGCGAGGGAAAAACTGTTTTTT. The rearrangement links TRBV7-8 to TRBJ1-4; TRBD1 might be the D (5 bases). Trimming shortened V by 5 bases and J by 8 bases, and 18 bases separated the two germline ends. The CDR3 runs 15 residues. Germline lookup yields CDR1 SGHVS and CDR2 FQNEAQ.

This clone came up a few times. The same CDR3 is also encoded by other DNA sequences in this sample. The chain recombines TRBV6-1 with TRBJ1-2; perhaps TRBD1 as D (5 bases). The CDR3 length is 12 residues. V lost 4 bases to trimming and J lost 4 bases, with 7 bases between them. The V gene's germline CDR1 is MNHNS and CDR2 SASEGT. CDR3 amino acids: CASSGQGYGYTF. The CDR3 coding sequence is TGTGCCAGCAGTGGGCAGGGCTATGGCTACACCTTC.

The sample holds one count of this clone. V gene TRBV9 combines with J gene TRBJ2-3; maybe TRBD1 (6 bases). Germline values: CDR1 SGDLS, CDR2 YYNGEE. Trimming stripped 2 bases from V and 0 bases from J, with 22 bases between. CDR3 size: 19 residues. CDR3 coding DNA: TGTGCCAGCAGCGTCCAGAGGGACAAGGGCCCCACTAGCACAGATACGCAGTATTTT. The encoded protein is CASSVQRDKGPTSTDTQYF.

The CDR3 sequence is CASMGRGSLANYGYTF. DNA for the CDR3: TGTGCCAGCATGGGCAGGGGGTCTTTAGCTAACTATGGCTACACCTTC. V and J are TRBV28 and TRBJ1-2; TRBD1 matches at 7 bases. The germline CDR1 and CDR2 sequences are MDHEN and SYDVKM. This CDR3 comprises 16 residues. V lost 7 bases and J lost 0; bases outside the gene matches: 11.

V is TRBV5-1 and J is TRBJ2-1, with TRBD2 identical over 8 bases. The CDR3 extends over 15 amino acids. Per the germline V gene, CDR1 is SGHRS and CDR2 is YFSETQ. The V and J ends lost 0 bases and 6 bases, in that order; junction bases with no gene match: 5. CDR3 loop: CASSLARGGVNEQFF. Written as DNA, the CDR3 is TGCGCCAGCAGCTTGGCCCGGGGGGGGGTCAATGAGCAGTTCTTC.

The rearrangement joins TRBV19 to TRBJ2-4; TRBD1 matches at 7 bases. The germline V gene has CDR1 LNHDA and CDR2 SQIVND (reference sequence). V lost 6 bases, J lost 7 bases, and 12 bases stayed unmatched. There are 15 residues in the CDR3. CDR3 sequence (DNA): TGTGCCAGTAGCATTAGACAGGGCCAGGGGAACATTCAGTACTTC. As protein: CASSIRQGQGNIQYF. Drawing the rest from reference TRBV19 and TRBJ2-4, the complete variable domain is DGGITQSPKYLFRKEGQNVTLSCEQNLNHDAMYWYRQDPGQGLRLIYYSQIVNDFQKGDIAEGYSVSREKKESFPLTVTSAQKNPTAFYLCASSIRQGQGNIQYFGAGTRLSVL.

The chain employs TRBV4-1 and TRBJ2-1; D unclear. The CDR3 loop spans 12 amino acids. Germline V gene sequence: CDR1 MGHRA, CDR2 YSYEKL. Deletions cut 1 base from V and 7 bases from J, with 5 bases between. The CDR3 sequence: CASSQVRNEQFF. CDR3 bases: TGCGCCAGCAGCCAAGTCAGGAATGAGCAGTTCTTC.

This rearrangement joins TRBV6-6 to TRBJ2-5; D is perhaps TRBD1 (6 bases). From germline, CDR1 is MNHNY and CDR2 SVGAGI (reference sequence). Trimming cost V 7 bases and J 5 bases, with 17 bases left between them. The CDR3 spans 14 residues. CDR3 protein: CASTLGGGRETQYF. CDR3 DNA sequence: TGTGCCAGCACTCTCGGTGGGGGCCGGGAGACCCAGTACTTC.

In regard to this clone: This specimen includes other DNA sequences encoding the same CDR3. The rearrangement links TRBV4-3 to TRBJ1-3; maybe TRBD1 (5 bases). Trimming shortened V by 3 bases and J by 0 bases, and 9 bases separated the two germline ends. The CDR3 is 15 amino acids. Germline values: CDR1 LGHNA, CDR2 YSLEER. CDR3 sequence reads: CASSQSTVSGNTIYF. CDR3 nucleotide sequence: TGCGCCAGCAGCCAGTCGACAGTCTCTGGAAACACCATATATTTT.

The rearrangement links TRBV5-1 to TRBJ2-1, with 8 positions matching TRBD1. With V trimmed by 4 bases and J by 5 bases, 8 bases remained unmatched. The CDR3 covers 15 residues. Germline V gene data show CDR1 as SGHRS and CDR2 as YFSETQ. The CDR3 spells CASSIYGTGDNEQFF. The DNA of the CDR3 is TGCGCCAGCAGCATATACGGGACAGGTGACAATGAGCAGTTCTTC.

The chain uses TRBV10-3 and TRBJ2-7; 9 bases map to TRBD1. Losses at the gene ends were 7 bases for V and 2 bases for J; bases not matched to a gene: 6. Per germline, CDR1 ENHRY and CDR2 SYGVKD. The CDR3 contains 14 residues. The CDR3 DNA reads TGTGCCATCACCACGGGACAGGGTACCTACGAGCAGTACTTC. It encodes CAITTGQGTYEQYF.

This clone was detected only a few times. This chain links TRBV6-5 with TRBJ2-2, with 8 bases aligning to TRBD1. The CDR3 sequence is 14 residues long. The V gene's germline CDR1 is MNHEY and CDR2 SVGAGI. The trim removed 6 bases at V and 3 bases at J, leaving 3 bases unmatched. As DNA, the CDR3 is TGTGCCAGCAGCCTACAGGGGGACACCGGGGAGCTGTTTTTT. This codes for CASSLQGDTGELFF.

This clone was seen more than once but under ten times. CDR3 residues: CASRGQGGANGYTF. As DNA, the CDR3 is TGTGCCAGCAGGGGACAGGGGGGGGCGAATGGCTACACCTTC. The chain combines TRBV9 with TRBJ1-2, with 11 bases aligning to TRBD1. There are 14 residues in the CDR3. Germline-derived CDR1 and CDR2 are SGDLS and YYNGEE. Trimming cost V 5 bases and J 6 bases; bases outside gene matches: 6.

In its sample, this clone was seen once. The CDR3 DNA reads TGTGCCAGCAGTCGGCAGGGGGGTATCGGCTACACCTTC. This codes for CASSRQGGIGYTF. V is TRBV5-6 and J is TRBJ1-2; 7 nucleotides agree with TRBD1. V lost 5 bases to trimming and J lost 8 bases; unmatched junction nucleotides: 9. Germline CDR1 reads SGHDT; CDR2 reads YYEEEE. The CDR3 is 13 residues long.